Listed here are 9 T cell receptor beta chains from one sample, sequenced in a study of cytomegalovirus exposure and HLA in healthy donors. The PCR employed 60 Vbeta primers together with 13 Jbeta primers. This table comes from immunoSEQ multiplex PCR, and its TCRdb copy is limited to in-frame clones, with some not included. The data hold roughly 180,000 clones, with more than 80% observed a single time. The sample was PBMCs. The receptors originated from a male donor in good health and CMV-seronegative.

The V gene is TRBV20-1, the J gene TRBJ2-5; a weak D match, TRBD1 (5 bases). Germline CDR1 is DFQATT and CDR2 is SNEGSKA (reference sequence). This CDR3 region has 11 residues. The CDR3 region has the DNA TGCAGCTTCTCTAGGGGAGAGACCCAGTACTTC. Its protein is CSFSRGETQYF.

The chain has TRBV6-5 and TRBJ1-5, with 7 bases aligning to TRBD1. CDR1 and CDR2 (germline): MNHEY, SVGAGI. V was clipped by 4 bases and J by 0 bases; unmatched bases: 6. The CDR3 sequence is 16 residues long. CDR3 protein: CASSSTGQHSNQPQHF. Here the CDR3 DNA reads TGTGCCAGCAGTTCTACGGGACAGCATAGCAATCAGCCCCAGCATTTT.

This rearrangement joins TRBV7-9 to TRBJ2-3; TRBD1 aligns across 8 bases. Trimming at V came to 4 bases and at J to 5 bases, leaving 14 bases not matched to a gene. Germline loops: CDR1 SEHNR, CDR2 FQNEAQ (reference sequence). This CDR3 is built from 17 residues. The CDR3: CASSSTDRGGMEDTQYF. In DNA form, the CDR3 reads TGTGCCAGCAGCTCCACCGACAGGGGAGGCATGGAAGATACGCAGTATTTT.

The rearrangement uses TRBV19 and TRBJ2-1; 10 bases match TRBD2. Germline lookup yields CDR1 LNHDA and CDR2 SQIVND (reference sequence). The CDR3 has 14 residues. V shed 7 bases and J 4 bases; nucleotides not matched to a gene: 4. CDR3 protein: CASTRTSGYNEQFF. The CDR3 DNA follows: TGTGCCAGTACCCGGACTAGCGGATACAATGAGCAGTTCTTC. The full variable domain, with the rest looked up from reference TRBV19 and TRBJ2-1, is DGGITQSPKYLFRKEGQNVTLSCEQNLNHDAMYWYRQDPGQGLRLIYYSQIVNDFQKGDIAEGYSVSREKKESFPLTVTSAQKNPTAFYLCASTRTSGYNEQFFGPGTRLTVL.

The chain uses TRBV5-4 and TRBJ2-7; 10 positions agree with TRBD1. V lost 0 bases and J lost 6; bases outside the gene matches: 6. CDR3 length: 15 residues. The V gene's germline CDR1 is SGHNT and CDR2 YYREEE (reference sequence). The CDR3 protein is CASSLDRDRGGEQYF. DNA for the CDR3: TGTGCCAGCAGCTTGGACCGGGACAGGGGAGGCGAGCAGTACTTC.

The V call is TRBV28, the J call TRBJ2-6; 7 bases are a match to TRBD1. The CDR3 consists of 19 residues. With V trimmed by 5 bases and J by 0 bases, 13 bases remained unmatched. The germline gives CDR1 MDHEN, CDR2 SYDVKM. This CDR3 is CASSPWTGFLNSGANVLTF. For the CDR3, the DNA is TGTGCCAGCAGTCCATGGACAGGCTTTCTTAACTCTGGGGCCAACGTCCTGACTTTC.

CDR3 region: CSAGEGGEGANVLTF. CDR3 DNA sequence: TGCAGCGCCGGAGAGGGGGGGGAGGGGGCCAACGTCCTGACTTTC. V is TRBV29-1 and J is TRBJ2-6; possibly TRBD2 for D (7 bases). Germline CDR1 reads SQVTM; CDR2 reads ANQGSEA. The CDR3 has 15 amino acids. The V end lost 7 bases, the J end lost 4 bases, and 17 bases lay between the germline ends. Looking up the rest from reference TRBV29-1 and TRBJ2-6 gives the full variable domain: SAVISQKPSRDICQRGTSLTIQCQVDSQVTMMFWYRQQPGQSLTLIATANQGSEATYESGFVIDKFPISRPNLTFSTLTVSNMSPEDSSIYLCSAGEGGEGANVLTFGAGSRLTVL.

The chain links TRBV13 to TRBJ2-1; 11 bases are shared with TRBD2. Germline trimming cut 5 bases from V and 8 bases from J; bases unmatched to any gene: 14. Germline values: CDR1 PRHDT, CDR2 FYEKMQ (reference sequence). The CDR3 length is 17 residues. The CDR3 nucleotides are TGTGCCAGCAGCGGTACCCACATAGCGGGAGGGCAAGATGAGCAGTTCTTC. Translation gives CASSGTHIAGGQDEQFF.

This chain joins TRBV5-1 and TRBJ2-1; 13 bases line up with TRBD2. There are 15 residues in the CDR3. The V gene's germline CDR1 is SGHRS and CDR2 YFSETQ. J was trimmed by 7 bases and V by 5 bases; bases with no gene match: 6. The CDR3 region is CASSRTSGSKNEQFF. The CDR3 region has the DNA TGCGCCAGCAGTAGGACTAGCGGGAGTAAAAATGAGCAGTTCTTC.